This paragraph reports one TCR beta chain. Its cognate antigen is unknown. The PCR ran on 60 Vbeta and 13 Jbeta primers. Profiled with immunoSEQ multiplex PCR; TCRdb holds only in-frame clones, not every one. This table has 160,000 or so clones, less than 80% appearing once. This record comes from a study of cytomegalovirus exposure and HLA in healthy donors. Study as a whole: Among several hundred genotyped donors, around 80% fell in the Caucasian-associated ancestry cluster.

In germline, CDR1 is MNHEY, CDR2 SVGAGI. This CDR3 is 14 amino acids long. V was clipped by 2 bases and J by 2 bases, with 9 bases between them. The study's findings and limits: For most TCR beta V segments, an earlier analysis put the productive rate at about 90% or about 30% of the time.

The specimen sequenced was PBMCs. The sequence was obtained from a middle-aged man in good health and CMV-seronegative. The rearrangement joins TRBV6-5 to TRBJ2-5; D possibly corresponds to TRBD2 (5 bases). The CDR3 DNA is TGTGCCAGCAGTTACGACCGGGATCAAGAGACCCAGTACTTC. Translated, it gives CASSYDRDQETQYF.